Detailed here is one T cell receptor (beta chain). Antigen unknown. The sample holds other DNA sequences that translate to the same CDR3. The entry originates in a study of shared clonotypes between healthy human individuals. General study points: Unshared clonotypes carried lower generation probabilities than those common to all four donors.

Sequencing used immunoSEQ multiplex PCR; TCRdb keeps in-frame clones, though not all of them. The sample has some 2,500,000 clones, approximately 90% seen once. Germline CDR1 is SGHRS and CDR2 is YFSETQ. CDR3 length: 13 residues. Deletions cut 4 bases from V and 2 bases from J, with 9 bases between. The chain recombines TRBV5-1 with TRBJ1-2; possibly TRBD1 for D (5 bases). This TCR came from a man between 18 and 29 years old in good health. Some clones in this sample may be carry-over from other donors' samples. The sample was naive CD4+ T cells from PBMCs. Sample subset: CD45RA+ positively selected. The CDR3 DNA sequence: TGCGCCAGCAGCCTGGGGGAAAACTATGGCTACACCTTC. Translated, it gives CASSLGENYGYTF.